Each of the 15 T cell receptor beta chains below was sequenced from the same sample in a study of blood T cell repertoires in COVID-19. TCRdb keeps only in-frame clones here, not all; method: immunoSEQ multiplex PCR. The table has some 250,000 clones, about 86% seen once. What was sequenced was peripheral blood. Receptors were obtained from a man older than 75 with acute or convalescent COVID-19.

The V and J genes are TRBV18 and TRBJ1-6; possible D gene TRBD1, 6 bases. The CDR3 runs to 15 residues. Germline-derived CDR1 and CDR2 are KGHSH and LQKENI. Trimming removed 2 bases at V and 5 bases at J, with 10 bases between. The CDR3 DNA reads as TGTGCCAGCTCACCAAGGGACACTGATAATTCACCCCTCCACTTT. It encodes CASSPRDTDNSPLHF.

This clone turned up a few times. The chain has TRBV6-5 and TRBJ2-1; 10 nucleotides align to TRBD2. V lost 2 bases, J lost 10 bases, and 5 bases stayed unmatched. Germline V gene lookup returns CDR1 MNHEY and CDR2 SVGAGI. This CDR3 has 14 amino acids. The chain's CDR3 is CASSYLPLAGEQFF. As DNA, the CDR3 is TGTGCCAGCAGTTACCTCCCACTAGCGGGGGAGCAGTTCTTC.

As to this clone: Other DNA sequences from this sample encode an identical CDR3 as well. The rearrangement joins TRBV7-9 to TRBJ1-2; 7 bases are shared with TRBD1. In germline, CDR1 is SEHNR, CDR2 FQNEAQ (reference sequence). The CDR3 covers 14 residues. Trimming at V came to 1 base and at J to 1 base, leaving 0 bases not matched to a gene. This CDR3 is CASSLGQGNYGYTF. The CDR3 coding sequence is TGTGCCAGCAGCTTAGGACAGGGTAACTATGGCTACACCTTC.

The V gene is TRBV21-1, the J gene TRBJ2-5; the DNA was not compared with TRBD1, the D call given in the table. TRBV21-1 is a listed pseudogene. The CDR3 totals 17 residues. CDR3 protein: CASSKFPGTVEGETQYF. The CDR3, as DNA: TGTGCCAGCAGCAAATTCCCCGGGACAGTGGAAGGGGAGACCCAGTACTTC.

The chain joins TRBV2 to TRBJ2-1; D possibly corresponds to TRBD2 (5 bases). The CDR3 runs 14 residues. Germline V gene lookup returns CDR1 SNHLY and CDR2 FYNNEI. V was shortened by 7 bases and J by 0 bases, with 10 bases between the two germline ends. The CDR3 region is CASTRESSYNEQFF. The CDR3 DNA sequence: TGTGCCAGCACTCGGGAAAGCTCCTACAATGAGCAGTTCTTC.

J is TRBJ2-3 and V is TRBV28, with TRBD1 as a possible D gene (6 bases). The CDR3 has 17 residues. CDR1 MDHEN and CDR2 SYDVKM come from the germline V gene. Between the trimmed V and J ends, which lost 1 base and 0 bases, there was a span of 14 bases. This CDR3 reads CASSLYRQAPSTDTQYF. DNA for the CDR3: TGTGCCAGCAGTTTATACCGACAGGCGCCTAGCACAGATACGCAGTATTTT.

CDR3 in DNA: TGCGCCAGCAGCTTGCGGTTAGGTCGGGACAGGGGTTTCGAGCAGTTCTTC. Translation: CASSLRLGRDRGFEQFF. The V and J genes are TRBV5-1 and TRBJ2-1; 10 nucleotides agree with TRBD1. Germline V gives CDR1 SGHRS, CDR2 YFSETQ. This CDR3 contains 17 residues. V lost 1 base to trimming and J lost 10 bases; unmatched junction nucleotides: 14.

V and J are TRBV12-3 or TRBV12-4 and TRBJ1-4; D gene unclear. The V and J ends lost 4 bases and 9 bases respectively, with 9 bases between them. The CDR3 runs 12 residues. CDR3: CASSSQEKKLFF. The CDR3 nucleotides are TGTGCCAGCAGTTCGCAGGAAAAAAAACTGTTTTTT.

The CDR3 reads CASRPGRGGAEQYF. CDR3 DNA: TGTGCCAGCAGACCCGGGAGGGGCGGGGCCGAGCAGTACTTC. The chain uses TRBV2 and TRBJ2-7, with TRBD2 matching 8 bases. This CDR3 is 14 amino acids long. V lost 6 bases and J lost 6; bases outside the gene matches: 10. Looked up from germline, CDR1 is SNHLY and CDR2 is FYNNEI.

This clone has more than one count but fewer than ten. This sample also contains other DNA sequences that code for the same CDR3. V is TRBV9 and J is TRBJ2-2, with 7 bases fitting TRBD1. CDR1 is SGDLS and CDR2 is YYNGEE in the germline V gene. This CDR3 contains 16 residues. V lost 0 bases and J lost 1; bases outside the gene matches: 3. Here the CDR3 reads CASSVAGTVNTGELFF. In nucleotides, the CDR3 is TGTGCCAGCAGCGTAGCTGGGACAGTGAACACCGGGGAGCTGTTTTTT.

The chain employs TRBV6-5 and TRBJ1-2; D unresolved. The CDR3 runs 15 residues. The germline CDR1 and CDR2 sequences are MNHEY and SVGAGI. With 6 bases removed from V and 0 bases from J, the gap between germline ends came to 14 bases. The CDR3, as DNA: TGTGCCAGCAGCCCGTCTCCCGGGTCTAACTATGGCTACACCTTC. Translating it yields CASSPSPGSNYGYTF.

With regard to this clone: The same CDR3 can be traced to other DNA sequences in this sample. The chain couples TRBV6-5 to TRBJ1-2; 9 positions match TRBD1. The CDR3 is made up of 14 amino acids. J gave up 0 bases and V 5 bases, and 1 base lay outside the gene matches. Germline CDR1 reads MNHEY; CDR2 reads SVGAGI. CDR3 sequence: CASSRTGANYGYTF. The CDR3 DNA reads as TGTGCCAGCAGTAGGACAGGGGCTAACTATGGCTACACCTTC.

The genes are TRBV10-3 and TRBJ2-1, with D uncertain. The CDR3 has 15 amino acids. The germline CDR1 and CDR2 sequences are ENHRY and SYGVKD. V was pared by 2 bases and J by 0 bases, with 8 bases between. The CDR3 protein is CAISEGGSSYNEQFF. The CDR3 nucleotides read TGTGCCATCAGTGAGGGCGGAAGCTCCTACAATGAGCAGTTCTTC.

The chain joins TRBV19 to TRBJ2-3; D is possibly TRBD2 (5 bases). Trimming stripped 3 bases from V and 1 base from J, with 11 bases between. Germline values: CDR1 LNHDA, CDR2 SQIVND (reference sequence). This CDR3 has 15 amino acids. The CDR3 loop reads CASSIAGRRTDTQYF. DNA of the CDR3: TGTGCCAGTAGTATCGCGGGCAGACGCACAGATACGCAGTATTTT.

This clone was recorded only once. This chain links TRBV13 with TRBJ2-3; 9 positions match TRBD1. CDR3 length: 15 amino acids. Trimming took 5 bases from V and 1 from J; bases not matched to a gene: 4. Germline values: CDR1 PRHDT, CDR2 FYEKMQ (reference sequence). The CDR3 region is CASSPRDRGTDTQYF. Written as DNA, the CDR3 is TGTGCCAGCAGCCCCCGGGACAGGGGCACAGATACGCAGTATTTT. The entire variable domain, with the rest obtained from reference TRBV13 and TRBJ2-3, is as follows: AAGVIQSPRHLIKEKRETATLKCYPIPRHDTVYWYQQGPGQDPQFLISFYEKMQSDKGSIPDRFSAQQFSDYHSELNMSSLELGDSALYFCASSPRDRGTDTQYFGPGTRLTVL.